A selection of T cell receptor beta chains follows, all from one sample in a study of shared clonotypes between healthy human individuals. The repertoire was sequenced with immunoSEQ multiplex PCR; TCRdb's copy has only in-frame clones and lacks some. The sample holds roughly 1 million clones, 70% to 80% seen once. The specimen was memory CD4+ T cells from PBMCs. These receptors were taken from a man younger than 30 in good health. Some clones in this sample may be carry-over from other donors' samples. CDR3s include the opening cysteine and the closing phenylalanine or tryptophan. The order of the fields is clone size, V gene, J gene, D gene, CDR3 DNA, CDR3 protein. A D gene is named only where the DNA matches it firmly. Clone size is stated in some rows and not others, as once, few, many or a class when expanded.

>few|TRBV4-2|TRBJ2-1|-
TGTGCCAGCAGCCAATCCATTAACAATGAGCAGTTCTTC
CASSQSINNEQFF
>-|TRBV9|TRBJ1-2|TRBD1
TGTGCCAGCAGTCGACAGGGCGACTACTATGGCTACACCTTC
CASSRQGDYYGYTF
>-|TRBV5-4|TRBJ1-3|-
TGTGCCAGCAGCTTACAGTCTCGAAACACCATATATTTT
CASSLQSRNTIYF
>few|TRBV14|TRBJ2-5|-
TGTGCCAGCAGATTCAGGGAAAGGGGGGAGACCCAGTACTTC
CASRFRERGETQYF
>-|TRBV7-2|TRBJ1-6|-
TGTGCCAGCAGCCGCGGGGGTTCACCCCTCCACTTT
CASSRGGSPLHF
>-|TRBV20-1|TRBJ1-4|-
TGCAGTGCCGAAGAGGAAAAACTGTTTTTT
CSAEEEKLFF
>-|TRBV6-1|TRBJ1-1|-
TGTGCCAGCAGTACCGGACAGCTCATGAACACTGAAGCTTTCTTT
CASSTGQLMNTEAFF
>-|TRBV2|TRBJ1-1|TRBD1
TGTGCCAGCAGTGGGACAGGTGTAGACACTGAAGCTTTCTTT
CASSGTGVDTEAFF
>-|TRBV4-3|TRBJ2-1|-
TGCGCCAGCAGCCAAGATAGGAATGAGCAGTTCTTC
CASSQDRNEQFF
>-|TRBV7-2|TRBJ1-4|TRBD1
TGTGCCAGCAGCGGACAGGGGGCTGAAAAACTGTTTTTT
CASSGQGAEKLFF
>-|TRBV5-1|TRBJ1-3|-
TGCGCCAGCAGCTTGGGGGCCTTGTCTGGAAACACCATATATTTT
CASSLGALSGNTIYF
>-|TRBV4-2|TRBJ2-5|TRBD2
TGTGCCAGCAGCCAAGGAGGGACTAGCGGGATCAGGGAGACCCAGTACTTC
CASSQGGTSGIRETQYF
>-|TRBV27|TRBJ2-3|-
TGTGCCAGCAGTTTACGACTACCAAGCACAGATACGCAGTATTTT
CASSLRLPSTDTQYF
>-|TRBV5-1|TRBJ2-6|-
TGCGCCAGCAGTTTCTTGGGGACTGGGGCCAACGTCCTGACTTTC
CASSFLGTGANVLTF
>-|TRBV9|TRBJ2-1|-
TGTGCCAGCAGCGTAGCCGGCGGGGTATCCTACAATGAGCAGTTCTTC
CASSVAGGVSYNEQFF
>-|TRBV25-1|TRBJ1-1|TRBD1
TGTGCCAGCAGTGAATATTGGGGACAGGGGGGAGCTGAAGCTTTCTTT
CASSEYWGQGGAEAFF
>-|TRBV19|TRBJ2-1|-
TGTGCCAGTAGATCCAGGGAGTACAATGAGCAGTTCTTC
CASRSREYNEQFF
>-|TRBV6-5|TRBJ2-6|-
TGTGCCAGCCATAGCTCTGGGGCCAACGTCCTGACTTTC
CASHSSGANVLTF
>-|TRBV28|TRBJ2-6|TRBD1
TGTGCCAGCACCCTGGACAGGGGGCTTTCTGGGGCCAACGTCCTGACTTTC
CASTLDRGLSGANVLTF
>-|TRBV5-3|TRBJ2-7|-
TGTGCCAGAAGCTTGTCCGGGAAGCCTAACGAGCAGTACTTC
CARSLSGKPNEQYF
>-|TRBV6-5|TRBJ1-5|TRBD1
TGTGCCAGCAGGATAGGGGGCGGAAGCAATCAGCCCCAGCATTTT
CASRIGGGSNQPQHF
>many|TRBV5-1|TRBJ2-7|-
TGCGCCAGCAGCAAGGATGGGTACGAGCAGTACTTC
CASSKDGYEQYF
>-|TRBV29-1|TRBJ2-1|-
TGCAGCGTTGGGTGGGGGGCCGATGAGCAGTTCTTC
CSVGWGADEQFF
>-|TRBV28|TRBJ2-7|TRBD1
TGTGCCAGCAATCCCGGGACAGGGCTATCCTACGAGCAGTACTTC
CASNPGTGLSYEQYF
>-|TRBV19|TRBJ1-1|TRBD1
TGTGCCAGTAGTGACCGGGACAGGGGAAATTATGAAGCTTTCTTT
CASSDRDRGNYEAFF
>-|TRBV15|TRBJ2-2|-
TGTGCCACCAGCAGAGCCAGGGAGGACACCGGGGAGCTGTTTTTT
CATSRAREDTGELFF
>-|TRBV5-1|TRBJ2-7|TRBD1
TGCGCCAGCAGCCCTAGGGGACAGGGGGCCTACGAGCAGTACTTC
CASSPRGQGAYEQYF
>-|TRBV2|TRBJ2-2|TRBD2
TGTGCCAGCAGTGAGCGTGCGGGGGGAGCGAACACCGGGGAGCTGTTTTTT
CASSERAGGANTGELFF
>-|TRBV10-2|TRBJ2-2|TRBD2
TGCGCCACTTTAGCGGGACGATCAACCACCGGGGAGCTGTTTTTT
CATLAGRSTTGELFF
>-|TRBV7-2|TRBJ1-2|-
TGTGCCAGCAGCTTAGCGAGGGTCGCGGGGTTAATCTATGGCTACACCTTC
CASSLARVAGLIYGYTF
>-|TRBV5-6|TRBJ1-2|TRBD1
TGTGCCAGCAGCTCTCGACAGGGCCACTACACCTTC
CASSSRQGHYTF
>-|TRBV11-2|TRBJ2-3|TRBD2
TGTGCCAGCAGCTCCGTAGCGGGGACCGGCGGGGCGCAGTATTTT
CASSSVAGTGGAQYF
>once|TRBV7-9|TRBJ2-7|-
TGTGCCAGCAGCTTAATGGGTGGATACGAGCAGTACTTC
CASSLMGGYEQYF
>-|TRBV29-1|TRBJ2-1|-
TGCAGCGTTGGCCGCAGACTCTCCTACAATGAGCAGTTCTTC
CSVGRRLSYNEQFF
>-|TRBV18|TRBJ1-4|-
TGTGCCAGCTCACCAGTCGGTCAGCGGGAAGAACTGTTTTTT
CASSPVGQREELFF
>-|TRBV29-1|TRBJ2-1|TRBD1
TGCAGCGCCAGTAGGGACAGGGACGACAATGAGCAGTTCTTC
CSASRDRDDNEQFF
>-|TRBV5-1|TRBJ2-2|-
TGCGCCAGCAGCCTATACGCGAACACCGGGGAGCTGTTTTTT
CASSLYANTGELFF
>few|TRBV28|TRBJ1-2|-
TGTGCCAGCAGTTCCTGGGTTTACGATGGCTACACCTTC
CASSSWVYDGYTF
>-|TRBV30|TRBJ2-5|TRBD2
TGTGCCTGGAGCCAGACTAGCGGGAGGGCCGGGCAGTACTTC
CAWSQTSGRAGQYF
>-|TRBV4-1|TRBJ2-7|-
TGCGCCAGCAGCCAAACACAGGGGACTCAATACGAGCAGTACTTC
CASSQTQGTQYEQYF
>-|TRBV5-4|TRBJ2-7|TRBD1
TGTGCCAGCAGCCCTTCCCCGGGACAGGACTACGAGCAGTACTTC
CASSPSPGQDYEQYF
>few|TRBV30|TRBJ1-5|-
TGTGCCTGGAACCAGGCGGCCGATCAGCCCCAGCATTTT
CAWNQAADQPQHF
>-|TRBV10-3|TRBJ1-3|-
TGTGCCATCAGTGACTCCAGGGGACCGAACTCTGGAAACACCATATATTTT
CAISDSRGPNSGNTIYF
>-|TRBV7-9|TRBJ2-5|-
TGTGCCAGCAGCTCATATGAGACCCAGTACTTC
CASSSYETQYF
>-|TRBV28|TRBJ2-1|TRBD2
TGTGCCAGCAGTCCCCGGAGACTAGCGGGAGGGCGAAATGAGCAGTTCTTC
CASSPRRLAGGRNEQFF
>-|TRBV30|TRBJ2-2|TRBD2
TGTGCCTCAGGGACTAGCGGGAGCCGGACCGGGGAGCTGTTTTTT
CASGTSGSRTGELFF
>-|TRBV30|TRBJ2-2|-
TGTGCCTTCCGTAGTCGGGAGCGTCACACCGGGGAGCTGTTTTTT
CAFRSRERHTGELFF
>-|TRBV7-9|TRBJ2-7|-
TGTGCCAGCAGCCACTCCCCTATCGAGAACGAGCAGTACTTC
CASSHSPIENEQYF
>-|TRBV2|TRBJ1-2|-
TGTGCCAGCAGTGAAGCTTTAGGGAGGAGCTATGGCTACACCTTC
CASSEALGRSYGYTF
>-|TRBV5-6|TRBJ2-5|TRBD2
TGTGCCAGCAGCTTGGGCGGAAGAGGGAGGGTCGAGAGCTACTTC
CASSLGGRGRVESYF
>-|TRBV15|TRBJ2-1|-
TGTGCCACCAGCAGTCGAAGGGGAACTACATACAATGAGCAGTTCTTC
CATSSRRGTTYNEQFF
>-|TRBV7-6|TRBJ1-2|-
TGTGCCAGCAGCCCAGCGACTGGGCTCTATGGCTACACCTTC
CASSPATGLYGYTF
>once|TRBV28|TRBJ2-1|-
TGTGCCAGCAGTTCCCATGCGGCTCCCTTCTCCTACAATGAGCAGTTCTTC
CASSSHAAPFSYNEQFF
>-|TRBV2|TRBJ2-1|-
TGTGCCAGCAGTGACGGGCCGTACCTATACAATGAGCAGTTCTTC
CASSDGPYLYNEQFF